This TCR beta chain is drawn from a study of cytotoxic CD8 clonotypes in ibrutinib-treated CLL. Study-wide points: Against age-matched healthy donors, baseline clonality ran higher and tracked circulating CD8+ T-cell counts. Stable or contracted on treatment, public clonotypes were also uncommon.

Losses at the gene ends were 3 bases for V and 7 bases for J; bases not matched to a gene: 6. The CDR3 runs 16 residues. Looked up from germline, CDR1 is MNHEY and CDR2 is SMNVEV (reference sequence). Investigators sourced 1.5 to 2.5 micrograms of genomic DNA from cryopreserved PBMCs for TCR beta libraries. The protocol was immunoSEQ multiplex PCR, while the TCRdb copy is restricted to in-frame clones and leaves out a portion. The data contain about 200,000 clones, just under 80% of them singletons. Comments on this clone: As yet, its antigen is unknown.

This specimen consisted of PBMCs, obtained after 12 months of ibrutinib treatment. This chain links TRBV27 with TRBJ1-6; 10 nucleotides match TRBD1. This clonotype originated in a human donor with chronic lymphocytic leukemia. This CDR3 is CASSFGTGAWNSPLHF. CDR3 in DNA: TGTGCCAGCAGTTTCGGGACAGGGGCTTGGAATTCACCCCTCCACTTT.